This T cell receptor beta chain was documented in a study of CD8+ T cells in alopecia areata. Study overall: Tofacitinib was taken orally by treated patients, and the dose was 5 to 10 mg twice daily.

TCR sequencing used cDNA made by reverse transcription of extracted RNA. Using immunoSEQ multiplex PCR, the repertoire was profiled, and TCRdb retains in-frame clones only, with some absent. The table includes some 190,000 clones, about 51% detected once. Germline V gene data show CDR1 as MNHEY and CDR2 as SVGAGI. V dropped 0 bases and J dropped 8 bases, with 7 bases sitting between them. The length of the CDR3 is 13 residues. Treatment meaning: oral pan-JAK inhibitor, 5-10 mg twice daily. Patients with alopecia areata provided lesional scalp punch biopsies as well as peripheral blood. Using a FACSAria, the CD4+ and CD8+ T cells were sorted from the PBMCs.

This specimen was CD8+ T cells sorted from blood, taken at roughly week 53, from a patient treated with tofacitinib. This receptor was obtained from a human donor with alopecia areata. The V and J genes are TRBV6-5 and TRBJ1-4, with unresolved D. CDR3 DNA sequence: TGTGCCAGCAGTTACTCGACGGGAGAAAAACTGTTTTTT. It yields the protein CASSYSTGEKLFF.